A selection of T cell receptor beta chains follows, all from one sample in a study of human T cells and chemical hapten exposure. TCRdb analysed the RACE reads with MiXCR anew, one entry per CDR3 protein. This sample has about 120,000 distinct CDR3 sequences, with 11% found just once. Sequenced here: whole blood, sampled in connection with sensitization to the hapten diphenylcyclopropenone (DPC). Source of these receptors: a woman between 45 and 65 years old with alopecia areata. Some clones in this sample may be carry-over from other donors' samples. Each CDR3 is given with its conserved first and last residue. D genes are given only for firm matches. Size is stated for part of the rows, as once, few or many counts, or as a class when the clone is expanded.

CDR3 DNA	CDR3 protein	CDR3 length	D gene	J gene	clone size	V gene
TGTGCCAGCAGTTACAGGGGAGGTCGTGCTGAAGCTTTCTTT	CASSYRGGRAEAFF	14	.	TRBJ1-1	.	TRBV6-5
TGTGCCAGCAGTTTATTAACAACAGGGGCCAGCTCCTACGAGCAGTACTTC	CASSLLTTGASSYEQYF	17	TRBD1	TRBJ2-7	few	TRBV28
TGTGCCAGCAGCTTAGCGCCTAGCGCGCCCTACAATGAGCAGTTCTTC	CASSLAPSAPYNEQFF	16	.	TRBJ2-1	few	TRBV7-2
TGTGCCAGCAGTCAAGGACGGAATAATTCACCCCTCCACTTT	CASSQGRNNSPLHF	14	.	TRBJ1-6	few	TRBV28
TGTGCCAGCAGCCGCTTTCGCGGGGGGCAAGAGACCCAGTACTTC	CASSRFRGGQETQYF	15	TRBD2	TRBJ2-5	few	TRBV4-2
TGTGCCAGCAGCCGGACTAGCGTCGGTACGCAGTATTTT	CASSRTSVGTQYF	13	TRBD2	TRBJ2-3	.	TRBV7-2
TGTGCCAGCAGGTTGACTACGAACACCGGGGAGCTGTTTTTT	CASRLTTNTGELFF	14	.	TRBJ2-2	many	TRBV7-8
TGTGCCACCAGCAGAGGGGTTCAAGAGACCCAGTACTTC	CATSRGVQETQYF	13	.	TRBJ2-5	few	TRBV15
TGTGCCAGCAGCCCGCGACAGGGGCTGCGGCCAGATACGCAGTATTTT	CASSPRQGLRPDTQYF	16	TRBD1	TRBJ2-3	few	TRBV7-7
TGTGCCAGCAGTTGGGCCGGGGGCAACACCGGGGAGCTGTTTTTT	CASSWAGGNTGELFF	15	.	TRBJ2-2	.	TRBV12-3/TRBV12-4
TGTGCCAGCAGTTACGCGGACCATAATTCACCCCTCCACTTT	CASSYADHNSPLHF	14	.	TRBJ1-6	few	TRBV6-2/TRBV6-3
TGTGCCAGCAGCGCCAGGGGGGACGAGCAGTACTTC	CASSARGDEQYF	12	.	TRBJ2-7	many	TRBV7-9
TGTGCCAGCAGCTTCGACAGGGGAAATTCACCCCTCCACTTT	CASSFDRGNSPLHF	14	TRBD1	TRBJ1-6	few	TRBV5-5
TGCGCCAGCAGCTTAGCGGGGGCCCTCACAGATACGCAGTATTTT	CASSLAGALTDTQYF	15	TRBD2	TRBJ2-3	.	TRBV5-1
TGTGCCAGCAGTCCCCCGGCAGCGGGAGATTCCTACGAGCAGTACTTC	CASSPPAAGDSYEQYF	16	TRBD2	TRBJ2-7	few	TRBV28
TGTGCCAGCAGGGTAGCGGGGGCCAGCACAGATACGCAGTATTTT	CASRVAGASTDTQYF	15	TRBD2	TRBJ2-3	many	TRBV12-3/TRBV12-4
TGTGCCAGCAGTGGGATAGGGAATCAGCCCCAGCATTTT	CASSGIGNQPQHF	13	.	TRBJ1-5	.	TRBV2
TGCGCCAGCAGCCAAGACCCTCAGGGGGGAAACACCATATATTTT	CASSQDPQGGNTIYF	15	.	TRBJ1-3	many	TRBV4-3
TGTGCCAGCAGCCCTAATGCGGGGGCGGAGGGTGAGCAGTTCTTC	CASSPNAGAEGEQFF	15	.	TRBJ2-1	many	TRBV7-2
TGTGCCAGCAGCGCCGGGACACCCAACGAGCAGTACTTC	CASSAGTPNEQYF	13	.	TRBJ2-7	many	TRBV13
TGTGCCAGCAGCCTCCAGATCAATGAGCAGTTCTTC	CASSLQINEQFF	12	.	TRBJ2-1	.	TRBV7-9
TGTGCCAGCAGTTCCCAGGGGGCCGAGTCCTACGAGCAGTACTTC	CASSSQGAESYEQYF	15	TRBD1	TRBJ2-7	.	TRBV27
TGCGCCAGCAGCCAAGAGGCTGGGGCCAACGTCCTGACTTTC	CASSQEAGANVLTF	14	.	TRBJ2-6	.	TRBV4-3
TGTGCCAGCAGCTTGAGTCCGACAGATACGCAGTATTTT	CASSLSPTDTQYF	13	.	TRBJ2-3	many	TRBV5-6
TGTGCCAGCAGTTACTCGGTGTCTAGCGGGAGAAGTTACGAGCAGTACTTC	CASSYSVSSGRSYEQYF	17	TRBD2	TRBJ2-7	few	TRBV6-2/TRBV6-3
TGTGCCAGCAGCGCCGGGGAGTATCCCGGCAATCAGCCCCAGCATTTT	CASSAGEYPGNQPQHF	16	.	TRBJ1-5	few	TRBV9
TGCAGCGTCCGGGCGGCGGGTACCTACGAGCAGTACTTC	CSVRAAGTYEQYF	13	.	TRBJ2-7	many	TRBV29-1
TGTGCCAGCAGTGAGGGGTTTCAGCCCCAGCATTTT	CASSEGFQPQHF	12	.	TRBJ1-5	.	TRBV6-6
TGTGCCAGCGGCTCCGGGACAGGGTTTAAACAGCCCCAGCATTTT	CASGSGTGFKQPQHF	15	TRBD1	TRBJ1-5	.	TRBV28
TGCAGTGCGAGGCCGGGGACAGATAATAATTCACCCCTCCACTTT	CSARPGTDNNSPLHF	15	TRBD1	TRBJ1-6	.	TRBV20-1
TGCGCCAGCAATGGTATAGCGGGAGGGGAAGAGACCCAGTACTTC	CASNGIAGGEETQYF	15	TRBD2	TRBJ2-5	.	TRBV5-1
TGCAGCGGATCAGGACTAGCGGGACCAGGAGAGCAGTTCTTC	CSGSGLAGPGEQFF	14	TRBD2	TRBJ2-1	.	TRBV29-1
TGCGCCAGCAGCCCCTGGATGGGGAAGGGGTACGAGCAGTACTTC	CASSPWMGKGYEQYF	15	.	TRBJ2-7	many	TRBV5-1
TGTGCCAGCAGTACCACCTGGGATACTGAAGCTTTCTTT	CASSTTWDTEAFF	13	.	TRBJ1-1	few	TRBV12-3/TRBV12-4
TGTGCCAGCAGCCATCGTAGGGGAGCCGGCGAGCAGTACTTC	CASSHRRGAGEQYF	14	.	TRBJ2-7	few	TRBV3-1
TGTGCCAGCAGCTCCGGGGGCGGGTCATACAATGATCAGTTCTTC	CASSSGGGSYNDQFF	15	.	TRBJ2-1	.	TRBV7-2
TGTGCCAGCAAAACCGGACGGGATAATGGCTACACCTTC	CASKTGRDNGYTF	13	.	TRBJ1-2	many	TRBV6-5
TGTGCCAGCAGCTTGGATTGGCGGTCCTCCTACAATGAGCAGTTCTTC	CASSLDWRSSYNEQFF	16	.	TRBJ2-1	.	TRBV5-4
TGTGCCAGCAGTTTGCAAGTAGCGGGAGGGGGAAATGAGCAGTTCTTC	CASSLQVAGGGNEQFF	16	TRBD2	TRBJ2-1	.	TRBV5-4
TGTGCCAGCAGCTGGTTCGAGGGGACTGAAGCTTTCTTT	CASSWFEGTEAFF	13	.	TRBJ1-1	few	TRBV7-9
TGTGCCAGCAGCTTAGAGGAAAAACTGTTTTTT	CASSLEEKLFF	11	.	TRBJ1-4	many	TRBV11-2
TGCGCCAGCAGCTTCGGAGGGGGGCCCACCACAGATACGCAGTATTTT	CASSFGGGPTTDTQYF	16	.	TRBJ2-3	.	TRBV5-1
TGCAGTGCTAGAGAAAACAGGGAACCCTACGAGCAGTACTTC	CSARENREPYEQYF	14	.	TRBJ2-7	.	TRBV20-1
TGTGCCAGCAGTTTAGCAGGGGGCAATCAGCCCCAGCATTTT	CASSLAGGNQPQHF	14	.	TRBJ1-5	many	TRBV7-2
TGTGCCAGCTGGGGCCCGGGGGGGACTGAAGCTTTCTTT	CASWGPGGTEAFF	13	.	TRBJ1-1	few	TRBV12-3/TRBV12-4
TGTGCCAGCAGCGTAGCCCGAGACTTAGCGGGGGGTCATACGCAGTATTTT	CASSVARDLAGGHTQYF	17	TRBD2	TRBJ2-3	.	TRBV9
TGCAGTGCTACGCACCGTAACACAGATACGCAGTATTTT	CSATHRNTDTQYF	13	.	TRBJ2-3	many	TRBV20-1
TGTGCCAGCAATAATCAAGGGCAGGGAAGACTCTATGGCTACACCTTC	CASNNQGQGRLYGYTF	16	.	TRBJ1-2	.	TRBV7-2
TGCAGTGCTAGCAGAACGGGCCACACCGGGGAGCTGTTTTTT	CSASRTGHTGELFF	14	.	TRBJ2-2	.	TRBV20-1
TGTGCCAGCGCCCTGGGGGTAATTTATGGCTACACCTTC	CASALGVIYGYTF	13	.	TRBJ1-2	.	TRBV12-3/TRBV12-4
TGCGCCAGCAGCCAAGTAAGCCACCGGGACGTAACCTCTGGGGCCAACGTCCTGACTTTC	CASSQVSHRDVTSGANVLTF	20	.	TRBJ2-6	many	TRBV4-1
TGTGCCAGTAGTCAACAAGGGAGGGAGACCCAGTACTTC	CASSQQGRETQYF	13	.	TRBJ2-5	.	TRBV19
TGTGCCAGCAGTACTGGGACTAGCGGGGGACACGAGCAGTTCTTC	CASSTGTSGGHEQFF	15	TRBD2	TRBJ2-1	many	TRBV28
TGTGCCACCCGGGGATATAGCAATCAGCCCCAGCATTTT	CATRGYSNQPQHF	13	.	TRBJ1-5	.	TRBV19
TGTGCCAGCAGCTTGGTCTTGGGTCGCTCCTACAATGAGCAGTTCTTC	CASSLVLGRSYNEQFF	16	.	TRBJ2-1	few	TRBV5-4
TGTGCCAGCAGCCAAGATCTTGGTAGAGATACGCAGTATTTT	CASSQDLGRDTQYF	14	.	TRBJ2-3	few	TRBV4-2
TGTGCCAGCAGTGAAGGGACGAGCGAGTACTTC	CASSEGTSEYF	11	.	TRBJ2-5	many	TRBV6-1